This T cell receptor beta chain was documented in a study of cytomegalovirus exposure and HLA in healthy donors. Study information: Unique TCRs numbering some 77 million, obtained from HLA-typed donors, made up an early data release.

PCR involved 60 Vbeta and 13 Jbeta primers. Some clones are missing from TCRdb's copy, which holds only in-frame ones; the method was immunoSEQ multiplex PCR. This repertoire shows 150,000 to 200,000 clones, around 81% found once; its top ten account for around 2%. The germline CDR1 and CDR2 sequences are SEHNR and FQNEAQ (reference sequence). Germline trimming cut 5 bases from V and 5 bases from J; bases unmatched to any gene: 7. The CDR3 consists of 14 residues. When sampled, the donors appeared nominally healthy, though they likely had unrecorded immune exposures. V and J are TRBV7-9 and TRBJ1-2, with TRBD1 matching over 8 bases. The specimen was PBMCs. The TCR sequence derives from a woman between 25 and 40 years old in good health and CMV-seropositive. The CDR3 sequence is CASSPGTGRYGYTF. In nucleotides, the CDR3 is TGTGCCAGCAGCCCCGGGACAGGTCGTTATGGCTACACCTTC. Variable domain in full (rest from reference TRBV7-9 and TRBJ1-2): DTGVSQNPRHKITKRGQNVTFRCDPISEHNRLYWYRQTLGQGPEFLTYFQNEAQLEKSRLLSDRFSAERPKGSFSTLEIQRTEQGDSAMYLCASSPGTGRYGYTFGSGTRLTVV.